This T cell receptor (beta chain) was sequenced for a study of memory CD8 T cells in hepatitis C reinfection. At the level of the study: Two donors cleared primary HCV but became chronic after reinfection. A positive HCV RNA test after two negatives ≥60 days apart defined reinfection.

The time point: peak reinfection, 3 to 8 weeks after reinfection detection. The sorted cells went straight to TCR sequencing with no prior in vitro expansion. A couple of donors provided sorted CD3+ CD8+ CD45RO- naive CD8 T cells at all three reinfection time points. Some clones are missing from TCRdb's copy, which holds only in-frame ones; the method was immunoSEQ multiplex PCR. The data hold 2,500 to 3,000 clones, with 85% to 90% observed a single time. The CDR3 sequence is 19 residues long. Germline V gene data show CDR1 as SGHNT and CDR2 as YYREEE (reference sequence). The V end lost 5 bases, the J end lost 3 bases, and 24 bases lay between the germline ends.

This rearrangement joins TRBV5-4 to TRBJ2-6; tentatively, D is TRBD2 (5 bases). Sequencing used naive CD8+ T cells sorted from blood. This sequence was found in a man aged 50-59 years with hepatitis C virus infection. CDR3 coding DNA: TGTGCCAGCAGTACGCCCTCGGGGTCTGGGATCTTTGGGGCCAACGTCCTGACTTTC. Its translation is CASSTPSGSGIFGANVLTF.